This TCR beta chain came from a study of neoadjuvant anti-PD-1 for oral cavity cancer. V lost 7 bases, J lost 8 bases, and 10 bases stayed unmatched. The CDR3 has 15 amino acids. Looked up from germline, CDR1 is MNHEY and CDR2 is SMNVEV (reference sequence). Measured with immunoSEQ multiplex PCR; TCRdb has only the in-frame clones, and not every one. This table has about 14,000 clones, roughly two thirds appearing once. The chain recombines TRBV27 with TRBJ2-1; 11 nucleotides align to TRBD1. The sequence was collected from a person aged 35-79 years with oral cavity squamous cell carcinoma. This sample comprised PBMCs, obtained before nivolumab (anti-PD-1) treatment. As DNA, the CDR3 is TGTGCCAGCAAGCGCGGGACAGGGGGATTCGATGAGCAGTTCTTC. Translated: CASKRGTGGFDEQFF.